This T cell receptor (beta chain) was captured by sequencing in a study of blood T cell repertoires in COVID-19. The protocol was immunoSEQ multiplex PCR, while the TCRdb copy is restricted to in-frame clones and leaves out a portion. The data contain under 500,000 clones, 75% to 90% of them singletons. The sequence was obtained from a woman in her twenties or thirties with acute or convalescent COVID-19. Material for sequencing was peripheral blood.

The CDR3 reads CASRGAGTVYSNQPQHF. CDR3 DNA sequence: TGTGCCAGCAGGGGGGCAGGGACGGTATATAGCAATCAGCCCCAGCATTTT. The V and J genes are TRBV28 and TRBJ1-5, with a possible D match to TRBD1 (6 bases). This CDR3 region has 17 residues. Germline V CDR1 and CDR2: MDHEN, SYDVKM. The V end lost 6 bases, the J end lost 0 bases, and 18 bases lay between the germline ends.